The next 26 T cell receptor beta chains were all read from a single sample in a study of blood T cells in healthy people across ages. Primers used in a second PCR of about 7 to 11 cycles were a sample-barcoded 5' primer and a J-beta primer mix. Using its own MiXCR run on the 5' RACE reads, TCRdb lists one record per CDR3 protein. Of about 1.4 million distinct CDR3 sequences in the sample, approximately 60% were seen once. Material for sequencing was blood. The receptors were sampled from a man aged 18-30 years in good health.

The J gene is TRBJ2-5, the V gene TRBV5-1, with unresolved D. V was clipped by 1 base and J by 4 bases, with 8 bases between them. The CDR3 has 13 residues. Germline CDR1 and CDR2: SGHRS and YFSETQ. The CDR3 loop is CASSLRLSETQYF. The CDR3 DNA follows: TGCGCCAGCAGCTTGCGGCTATCAGAGACCCAGTACTTC.

V gene TRBV5-1 combines with J gene TRBJ2-5; TRBD1 agrees at 7 bases. TRBJ2-7 matches the DNA end more closely, so the J call is doubtful. This CDR3 has 17 residues. CDR1 SGHRS and CDR2 YFSETQ come from the germline V gene. The CDR3 nucleotides read TGCGCCAGCAGCCTCCAGGGGGTGATTGTTTCTGATTACGAGCAGTACTTC. Encoded protein: CASSLQGVIVSDYEQYF.

In this sample, this clonotype turned up a few times. This chain uses TRBV11-2 with TRBJ2-2, with D possibly TRBD1 on 5 matching bases. CDR3 size: 13 residues. V was trimmed by 6 bases and J by 3 bases, leaving 8 bases between them. Germline CDR1 and CDR2: SGHAT and FQNNGV. CDR3 bases: TGTGCCAGCAGAGGGGCTGACACCGGGGAGCTGTTTTTT. This translates into CASRGADTGELFF.

The chain carries TRBV6-1 and TRBJ2-5; D is unclear. The J call is doubtful: the DNA matches TRBJ2-7 better. Germline V gene lookup returns CDR1 MNHNS and CDR2 SASEGT. There are 13 residues in the CDR3. Here the CDR3 DNA reads TGTGCCAGCAGTGGAGTTTTGAGGTACGAGCAGTACTTC. This encodes CASSGVLRYEQYF.

The chain carries TRBV13 and TRBJ1-4, with a possible D match to TRBD1 (5 bases). Germline CDR1 reads PRHDT; CDR2 reads FYEKMQ (reference sequence). The CDR3 loop spans 16 amino acids. The ends were cut back, 2 bases at V and 5 bases at J, with 15 bases in the middle. CDR3 amino acids: CASSLRVGTANEKLFF. In DNA, the CDR3 is TGTGCCAGCAGCTTAAGGGTCGGGACGGCGAATGAAAAACTGTTTTTT.

The V gene is TRBV4-2, the J gene TRBJ2-5; 15 nucleotides align to TRBD2. With V trimmed by 4 bases and J by 3 bases, 15 bases remained unmatched. The CDR3 totals 20 residues. Germline CDR1 and CDR2: LGHNA and YNFKEQ. DNA of the CDR3: TGTGCCAGCAGCCCCCCCCCCGGGACTAGCGGGAGGTTTGCGGAAGAGACCCAGTACTTC. This sequence encodes CASSPPPGTSGRFAEETQYF.

The chain recombines TRBV27 with TRBJ2-7; no definite D call. With the DNA end fitting TRBJ2-5 better, the J assignment may be wrong. Germline V gene lookup returns CDR1 MNHEY and CDR2 SMNVEV (reference sequence). The CDR3 extends over 14 amino acids. CDR3 DNA sequence: TGTGCCAGCAGTTCTTCTCGGCTCGGGGAGACCCAGTACTTC. This gives the protein CASSSSRLGETQYF.

This sequence joins TRBV2 and TRBJ2-5; possibly TRBD1 for D (5 bases). Germline V CDR1 and CDR2: SNHLY, FYNNEI. CDR3 length equals 15 residues. Trimming shortened V by 4 bases and J by 4 bases, and 16 bases separated the two germline ends. CDR3 protein: CASSADKVKGETQYF. CDR3 nucleotides: TGTGCCAGCAGTGCGGACAAGGTCAAAGGAGAGACCCAGTACTTC.

The chain has TRBV9 and TRBJ2-2, with TRBD1 matching over 8 bases. Germline V lookup: CDR1 SGDLS, CDR2 YYNGEE. The CDR3 sequence is 15 residues long. After removal of 1 base from V and 4 bases from J, the junction contained 3 bases not matched to a gene. CDR3 nucleotides: TGTGCCAGCAGCGTACAGGGGGCAAGCACCGGGGAGCTGTTTTTT. It translates to CASSVQGASTGELFF.

The rearrangement links TRBV24-1 to TRBJ2-3, with TRBD1 matching 7 bases. The CDR3 runs 15 residues. Unmatched junction bases numbered 11, after V lost 6 bases and J lost 6 bases. Germline CDR1 is KGHDR and CDR2 is SFDVKD. The CDR3 here is CATSPGQRRRDTQYF. Here the CDR3 DNA reads TGTGCCACCAGTCCGGGACAGCGGCGGAGGGATACGCAGTATTTT.

This rearrangement joins TRBV4-3 to TRBJ2-2; unclear D gene. CDR3 size: 15 residues. V was pared by 0 bases and J by 3 bases, with 8 bases between. Looked up from germline, CDR1 is LGHNA and CDR2 is YSLEER. CDR3: CASSQDLLYTGELFF. The CDR3 DNA reads TGCGCCAGCAGCCAAGATCTGTTATACACCGGGGAGCTGTTTTTT.

This chain connects TRBV25-1 to TRBJ2-1, with unresolved D. V lost 2 bases and J lost 3, with 11 bases in between. This CDR3 is 15 amino acids long. The germline CDR1 and CDR2 sequences are MGHDK and SYGVNS. Written as DNA, the CDR3 is TGTGCCAGCAGTGAAGCTCTCGAGGACTACAATGAGCAGTTCTTC. This translates into CASSEALEDYNEQFF.

This clonotype has just a few counts. The J gene is TRBJ2-5, the V gene TRBV29-1, with TRBD2 identical over 11 bases. This CDR3 comprises 16 residues. Per the germline V gene, CDR1 is SQVTM and CDR2 is ANQGSEA. V dropped 4 bases and J dropped 5; count of bases not matched to a gene: 12. CDR3 loop: CSVAGLTSGRSETQYF. For the CDR3, the DNA is TGCAGCGTTGCGGGGCTTACTAGCGGGAGATCGGAGACCCAGTACTTC.

This clonotype was seen many times. This chain links TRBV20-1 with TRBJ2-1; TRBD2 agrees at 9 bases. This CDR3 comprises 15 residues. Per the germline V gene, CDR1 is DFQATT and CDR2 is SNEGSKA (reference sequence). V was pared by 0 bases and J by 10 bases, with 10 bases of the junction left unmatched. The CDR3 coding sequence is TGCAGTGCTAGAGACCGGCTAGCGGGGCCCGGGGAGCAGTTCTTC. Protein product: CSARDRLAGPGEQFF.

This clonotype was seen a few times. The chain uses TRBV20-1 and TRBJ2-5; TRBD2 agrees at 8 bases. The V segment lost 2 bases and the J segment 0 bases; nucleotides outside the gene matches: 17. The CDR3 has 19 residues. Germline loops: CDR1 DFQATT, CDR2 SNEGSKA (reference sequence). The chain's CDR3 is CSARTIPGGAPQYQETQYF. CDR3 nucleotides: TGCAGTGCTAGAACGATACCCGGGGGGGCTCCACAGTACCAAGAGACCCAGTACTTC.

The CDR3 nucleotides read TGTGCCAGCAGTCGTAGCGGGGGGCCACAAGAGACCCAGTACTTC. This encodes CASSRSGGPQETQYF. This sequence joins TRBV7-2 and TRBJ2-5; TRBD2 aligns across 10 bases. This CDR3 contains 15 residues. Unmatched junction bases numbered 6, after V lost 6 bases and J lost 2 bases. CDR1 and CDR2 from the germline V gene are SGHTA and FQGNSA.

This chain uses TRBV4-1 with TRBJ1-1; D not certain. This CDR3 contains 14 residues. Germline values: CDR1 MGHRA, CDR2 YSYEKL. Trimming removed 3 bases at V and 10 bases at J, with 18 bases between. CDR3 amino acids: CASSQERLRRAAFF. The CDR3 DNA is TGCGCCAGCAGCCAGGAGAGACTCCGGAGGGCAGCTTTCTTT.

V usage is TRBV5-5 and J usage is TRBJ2-1; the D is unclear. The CDR3 sequence is 15 residues long. Trimming took 2 bases from V and 2 from J, leaving 11 bases between them. The germline V gene has CDR1 SGHKS and CDR2 YYEKEE (reference sequence). The CDR3 nucleotides read TGTGCCAGCAGCTTTCTTGGCCAAGCCTACAATGAGCAGTTCTTC. Translation: CASSFLGQAYNEQFF.

This clonotype turned up a few times. This sequence joins TRBV3-1 and TRBJ2-5, with 7 bases aligning to TRBD2. Germline CDR1 LGHDT, CDR2 YNNKEL (reference sequence). V was clipped by 0 bases and J by 2 bases; unmatched bases: 6. The CDR3 consists of 16 residues. This CDR3 is CASSQDLASGQETQYF. As DNA, the CDR3 is TGTGCCAGCAGCCAAGATCTGGCTAGCGGACAAGAGACCCAGTACTTC.

Comment on this clonotype: A junction end diverges from the germline sequence, so it may reflect a read error. The rearrangement links TRBV14 to TRBJ2-1; 7 nucleotides line up with TRBD2. Germline V gene data show CDR1 as SGHDN and CDR2 as FVKESK. CDR3 length: 16 amino acids. The DNA of the CDR3 is TGCGCCAGCAGCCCGTCTTTTGGGGGGGTTAACAATGAGCAGTTCTTC. It yields the protein CASSPSFGGVNNEQFF.

The chain combines TRBV29-1 with TRBJ2-1; 13 bases are shared with TRBD2. This CDR3 contains 14 residues. CDR1 is SQVTM, CDR2 ANQGSEA, per germline. The junction had 4 bases not matched to a gene; V was cut back by 5 bases and J by 6 bases. The CDR3 nucleotides read TGCAGCGTTCCTACTAGCGGGAGGGCCAATGAGCAGTTCTTC. Residues: CSVPTSGRANEQFF.

The chain carries TRBV20-1 and TRBJ2-3; tentatively, D is TRBD1 or TRBD2 (5 bases each). V dropped 6 bases and J dropped 4 bases, with 23 bases sitting between them. Germline CDR1 DFQATT, CDR2 SNEGSKA (reference sequence). There are 16 residues in the CDR3. CDR3 DNA sequence: TGCAGTGCGGCCCCGGGACGGCAAACGCTCGCAGATACGCAGTATTTT. It specifies CSAAPGRQTLADTQYF.

For this clonotype: One end of the junction fails to match germline, which may point to a read error. The chain employs TRBV27 and TRBJ2-5; 9 bases are a match to TRBD1. The J call may be incorrect, as the DNA end agrees better with TRBJ2-7. Germline loops: CDR1 MNHEY, CDR2 SMNVEV (reference sequence). The CDR3 contains 14 residues. The CDR3 protein is CASSATDRGHEQYF. CDR3 DNA sequence: TGCGCCAGCAGTGCCACGGACAGGGGCCACGAGCAGTACTTC.

The gene calls are TRBV5-1 and TRBJ1-1; the D gene is possibly TRBD1 (5 bases). The CDR3 is 14 amino acids. CDR1 and CDR2 (germline): SGHRS, YFSETQ. Trimming removed 1 base from V and 4 bases from J, with 11 bases in between. CDR3 coding DNA: TGCGCCAGCAGCTTGACAGCCGGGGGCACTGAAGCTTTCTTT. Its translation: CASSLTAGGTEAFF.

Concerning this clonotype itself: At one end, the junction sequence differs from germline, possibly due to a read error. The V gene is TRBV5-1, the J gene TRBJ2-5, with D perhaps TRBD1 or TRBD2 (5 bases each). The germline V gene encodes CDR1 SGHRS and CDR2 YFSETQ. This CDR3 contains 15 residues. The DNA of the CDR3 is TGCGCCAGCAGCTGGGACGGACCCCACCAAGGGACCCAGTACTTC. Residues: CASSWDGPHQGTQYF.

The chain links TRBV27 to TRBJ2-7, with D uncertain. V shed 2 bases and J shed 2 bases, with 13 bases lying between them. The CDR3 consists of 15 residues. CDR1 is MNHEY and CDR2 is SMNVEV in the germline V gene (reference sequence). The CDR3 DNA reads TGTGCCAGCAGTTTACTTCCGACAAGGACCTACGAGCAGTACTTC. Amino acid sequence: CASSLLPTRTYEQYF.